This TCR beta chain was recorded in a study of T-cell reconstitution after alpha-beta-depleted transplantation in children. Findings and caveats of the study: Reportedly, roughly two months post-transplant, alpha-beta T cells arose from several hundred expanded graft clones. Some patients showed high day-60 TCRbeta diversity, which derived from surviving recipient T cells and thymic progenitors. A year had passed since transplant, and T-cell counts and diversity by then came mostly from newly produced T cells.

Preparation of the TCRbeta library used unique molecular identifiers. TCRdb re-analysed the PCR reads in MiXCR, keeping a single row per CDR3 protein. Of about 500,000 distinct CDR3 sequences in the sample, over 9.5% were seen once. This clonotype was recorded a few times. Its antigen is currently unknown. Between the trimmed V and J ends, which lost 1 base and 6 bases, there was a span of 26 bases. The CDR3 runs 19 residues. Germline V gene lookup returns CDR1 SGHAT and CDR2 FQDESV (reference sequence). The chain employs TRBV11-1 and TRBJ2-3, with D possibly TRBD2 on 5 matching bases. This specimen consisted of PBMCs, mostly from graft donor cells, obtained 180 days after TCRalphabeta/CD19-depleted stem cell transplant. This sequence originates from a female patient between 2 and 15 years old who had a stem cell transplant for aplastic anemia, so the T cells may come from the graft donor. CDR3 nucleotides: TGTGCCAGCAGCTTAGACCGGGAATTGCGGCCCCCACCCCGGGATACGCAGTATTTT. Protein sequence: CASSLDRELRPPPRDTQYF. Looking up the rest from reference TRBV11-1 and TRBJ2-3 gives the full variable domain: EAEVAQSPRYKITEKSQAVAFWCDPISGHATLYWYRQILGQGPELLVQFQDESVVDDSQLPKDRFSAERLKGVDSTLKIQPAELGDSAMYLCASSLDRELRPPPRDTQYFGPGTRLTVL.